This entry is about one T cell receptor beta chain. Original methodology: It was from reference gene primer amplification that nucleated cell counts were estimated. Sequencing used immunoSEQ multiplex PCR; TCRdb keeps in-frame clones, though not all of them. The V and J calls and the clone size are those of that table, but D and trimming were determined from the DNA. Among around 100,000 clones listed, 90% were seen once. The sample belongs to a study of blood T cell repertoires in COVID-19. Overall study: COVID-19 samples from acute and convalescent phases originated in the United States, Italy and Spain. The analysed material was cDNA or gDNA that came from T cells, B-cell-depleted T cells, or PBMCs.

The ends lost 4 bases at V and 2 bases at J; junction bases unmatched: 11. Germline V lookup: CDR1 SGHVS, CDR2 FQNEAQ. The CDR3 sequence is 16 residues long. The chain joins TRBV7-8 to TRBJ2-7; TRBD2 agrees at 7 bases. The origin of this receptor is a man aged 50 or older with acute or convalescent COVID-19. Input material: peripheral blood. CDR3 sequence (DNA): TGTGCCAGCAGCTACCTCCGGGGGGAGAGCACCTACGAGCAGTACTTC. This sequence encodes CASSYLRGESTYEQYF. The entire variable domain, with the rest obtained from reference TRBV7-8 and TRBJ2-7, is as follows: GAGVSQSPRYKVAKRGQDVALRCDPISGHVSLFWYQQALGQGPEFLTYFQNEAQLDKSGLPSDRFFAERPEGSVSTLKIQRTQQEDSAVYLCASSYLRGESTYEQYFGPGTRLTVT.